This T cell receptor beta chain came from a study of blood T cell repertoires in COVID-19. Study in general: Both acute and convalescent COVID-19 samples were obtained from the United States, Italy and Spain. The analysed material was cDNA or gDNA that came from T cells, B-cell-depleted T cells, or PBMCs.

The germline CDR1 and CDR2 sequences are SGHAT and FQNNGV. The germline V and J ends were trimmed by 2 bases and 2 bases, with 13 bases remaining between them. This CDR3 is 16 amino acids long. Source study methods: Amplifying reference gene primers gave estimates of nucleated cell counts. Using immunoSEQ multiplex PCR, the repertoire was profiled, and TCRdb retains in-frame clones only, with some absent. V and J calls and clone size are those listed in that table; D and trimming were worked out from the DNA. The table records roughly 190,000 clones, about 80% of them present only once. This rearrangement joins TRBV11-2 to TRBJ2-1; a weak D match, TRBD1 (6 bases). The sequenced material came from peripheral blood. This clonotype was obtained from a woman aged 50 to 65 with active or convalescent COVID-19. This CDR3 is CASSLRGSGTYNEQFF. The CDR3 region has the DNA TGTGCCAGCAGCTTAAGGGGGAGTGGGACCTACAATGAGCAGTTCTTC.